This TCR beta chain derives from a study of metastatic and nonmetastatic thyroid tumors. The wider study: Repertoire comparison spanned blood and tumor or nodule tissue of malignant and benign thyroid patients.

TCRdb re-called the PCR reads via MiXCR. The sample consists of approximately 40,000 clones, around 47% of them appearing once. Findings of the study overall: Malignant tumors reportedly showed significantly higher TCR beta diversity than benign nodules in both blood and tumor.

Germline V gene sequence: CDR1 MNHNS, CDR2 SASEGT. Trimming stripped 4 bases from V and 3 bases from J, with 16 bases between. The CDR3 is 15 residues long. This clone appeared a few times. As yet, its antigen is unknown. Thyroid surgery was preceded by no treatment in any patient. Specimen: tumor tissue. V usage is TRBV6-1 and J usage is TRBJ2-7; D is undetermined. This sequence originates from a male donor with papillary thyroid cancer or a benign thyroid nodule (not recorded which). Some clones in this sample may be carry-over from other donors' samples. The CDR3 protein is CASSVMARENYEQYF. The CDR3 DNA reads TGTGCCAGCAGTGTGATGGCTAGAGAGAACTACGAGCAGTACTTC.